The rows below give T cell receptor beta chains drawn from one sample of a study of response to subunit inactivated influenza vaccine. MiXCR, run by TCRdb on the RT-PCR reads, gives a single entry per CDR3 protein. The table lists 170,000 or so distinct CDR3 sequences, roughly 10% of them singletons. This material consisted of CD8+ T cells sorted from PBMCs, taken around 2 years after vaccination. The receptors were gathered from a man in his fifties or sixties who received an inactivated influenza vaccine. Both conserved end residues are part of each CDR3. Fields, in order: clone size, D gene, J gene, V gene, CDR3 DNA, CDR3 protein. A D gene is named only where the DNA matches it firmly. Clone size is shown for a subset of rows, as once, few, many or a class of expanded clone.

size: few
D: TRBD2
J: TRBJ2-3
V: TRBV11-2
DNA: TGTGCCAGCAGCCAGGGACTAGCGGGGGGTTTCACAGATACGCAGTATTTT
CDR3: CASSQGLAGGFTDTQYF

size: few
D: -
J: TRBJ2-7
V: TRBV29-1
DNA: TGCAGCGTTGGGCTTAGTGGGCGCGACTACGAGCAGTACTTC
CDR3: CSVGLSGRDYEQYF

size: few
D: -
J: TRBJ2-3
V: TRBV12-3/TRBV12-4
DNA: TGTGCCAGCAGTTATTCAAAGAGTACAGATACGCAGTATTTT
CDR3: CASSYSKSTDTQYF

size: few
D: -
J: TRBJ2-3
V: TRBV28
DNA: TGTGCCAGCAGTTTGAGGTGGGGACCGAGCACAGATACGCAGTATTTT
CDR3: CASSLRWGPSTDTQYF

size: -
D: -
J: TRBJ2-7
V: TRBV28
DNA: TGTGCCAGTATGACAGGAAACTCCTACGAGCAGTACTTC
CDR3: CASMTGNSYEQYF

size: -
D: -
J: TRBJ2-1
V: TRBV10-3
DNA: TGTGCCATCAGTGGACAACAGGGCACGTCATTTGAGCAGTTCTTC
CDR3: CAISGQQGTSFEQFF

size: -
D: TRBD2
J: TRBJ2-5
V: TRBV7-9
DNA: TGTGCCAGCAGCGCTCCGACTAGCGAGAGACAAGAGACCCAGTACTTC
CDR3: CASSAPTSERQETQYF

size: -
D: -
J: TRBJ2-2
V: TRBV6-5
DNA: TGTGCCAGCAGTTACGTGGAGCCCACCGGGGAGCTGTTTTTT
CDR3: CASSYVEPTGELFF

size: -
D: -
J: TRBJ2-4
V: TRBV11-2
DNA: TGTGCCAGCAGTCGGATGGGGGAGGAAGCCAAAAACATTCAGTACTTC
CDR3: CASSRMGEEAKNIQYF

size: -
D: -
J: TRBJ2-3
V: TRBV13
DNA: TGTGCCAGCAGCCCGAGCAAGTCGGGGACAGATACGCAGTATTTT
CDR3: CASSPSKSGTDTQYF

size: few
D: TRBD2
J: TRBJ2-7
V: TRBV9
DNA: TGTGCCAGCAGCGCGGGACTAGCGGGAGAGGGAAACGAGCAGTACTTC
CDR3: CASSAGLAGEGNEQYF

size: -
D: -
J: TRBJ2-3
V: TRBV7-9
DNA: TGTGCCAGCAGCCCTCCCCGGGCCCACACAGATACGCAGTATTTT
CDR3: CASSPPRAHTDTQYF

size: few
D: -
J: TRBJ2-7
V: TRBV14
DNA: TGTGCCAGCAGCCAAGTCCAGGGGCTGAACGAGCAGTACTTC
CDR3: CASSQVQGLNEQYF

size: few
D: TRBD1
J: TRBJ2-7
V: TRBV10-3
DNA: TGTGCCATCAGTGACCAAACCCGGGACAGCTACGAGCAGTACTTC
CDR3: CAISDQTRDSYEQYF

size: few
D: -
J: TRBJ1-1
V: TRBV6-1
DNA: TGTGCCAGCACCCCCGGACAGACGAACACTGAAGCTTTCTTT
CDR3: CASTPGQTNTEAFF

size: -
D: -
J: TRBJ1-2
V: TRBV28
DNA: TGTGCCAGCAGTTTAAGGGGGACCGATGAAAGTACCTTC
CDR3: CASSLRGTDESTF

size: -
D: TRBD2
J: TRBJ2-1
V: TRBV3-1
DNA: TGTGCCAGCAGCCTTACGAGGCGGGGGGGCGGGAATGAGCAGTTCTTC
CDR3: CASSLTRRGGGNEQFF

size: many
D: -
J: TRBJ1-1
V: TRBV7-9
DNA: TGTGCCAGCAGCTTAGTTGGACGAGGGAACACTGAAGCTTTCTTT
CDR3: CASSLVGRGNTEAFF